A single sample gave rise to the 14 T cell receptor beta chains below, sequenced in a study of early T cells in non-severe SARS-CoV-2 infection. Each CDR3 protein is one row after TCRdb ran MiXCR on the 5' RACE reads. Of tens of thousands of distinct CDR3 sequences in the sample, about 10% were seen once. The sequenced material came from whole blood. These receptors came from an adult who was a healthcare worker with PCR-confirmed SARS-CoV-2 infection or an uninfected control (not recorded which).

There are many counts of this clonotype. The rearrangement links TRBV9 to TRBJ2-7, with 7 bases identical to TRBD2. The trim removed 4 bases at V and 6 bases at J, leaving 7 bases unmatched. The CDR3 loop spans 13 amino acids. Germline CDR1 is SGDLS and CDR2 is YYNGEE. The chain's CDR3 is CASSPRGRGEQYF. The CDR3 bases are TGTGCCAGCAGCCCCAGAGGGAGGGGCGAGCAGTACTTC.

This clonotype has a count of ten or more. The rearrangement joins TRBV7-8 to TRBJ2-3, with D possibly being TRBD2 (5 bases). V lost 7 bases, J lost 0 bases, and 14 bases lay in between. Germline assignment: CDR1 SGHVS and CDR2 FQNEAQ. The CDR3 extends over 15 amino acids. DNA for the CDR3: TGTGCCAGCACTAACAGACTATCTAGCACAGATACGCAGTATTTT. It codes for CASTNRLSSTDTQYF.

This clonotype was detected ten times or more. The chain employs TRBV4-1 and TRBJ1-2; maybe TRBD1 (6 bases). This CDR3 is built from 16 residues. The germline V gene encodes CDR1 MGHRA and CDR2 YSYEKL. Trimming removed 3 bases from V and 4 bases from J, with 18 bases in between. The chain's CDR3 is CASSQTGGPAGYGYTF. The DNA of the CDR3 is TGCGCCAGCAGCCAGACGGGGGGGCCTGCCGGCTATGGCTACACCTTC.

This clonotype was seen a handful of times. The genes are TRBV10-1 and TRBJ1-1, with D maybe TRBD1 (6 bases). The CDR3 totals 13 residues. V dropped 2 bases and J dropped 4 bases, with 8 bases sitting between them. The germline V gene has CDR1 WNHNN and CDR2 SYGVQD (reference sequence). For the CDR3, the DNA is TGCGCCAGCAGTGAGAGGGGGGGCACTGAAGCTTTCTTT. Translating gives CASSERGGTEAFF.

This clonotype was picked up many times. CDR3 region: CASSSTTSGRTQYF. CDR3 sequence (DNA): TGTGCCAGCAGCTCCACTACTAGCGGGAGGACGCAGTATTTT. The rearrangement joins TRBV12-3 or TRBV12-4 to TRBJ2-3; 12 nucleotides match TRBD2. V lost 6 bases and J lost 9; bases outside the gene matches: 7. The CDR3 is 14 residues long.

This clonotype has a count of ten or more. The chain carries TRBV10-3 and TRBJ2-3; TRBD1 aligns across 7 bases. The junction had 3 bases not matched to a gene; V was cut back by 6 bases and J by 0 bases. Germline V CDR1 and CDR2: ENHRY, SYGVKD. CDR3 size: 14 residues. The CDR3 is CAIRRGQSTDTQYF. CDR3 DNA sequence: TGTGCCATCAGAAGGGGACAGAGCACAGATACGCAGTATTTT.

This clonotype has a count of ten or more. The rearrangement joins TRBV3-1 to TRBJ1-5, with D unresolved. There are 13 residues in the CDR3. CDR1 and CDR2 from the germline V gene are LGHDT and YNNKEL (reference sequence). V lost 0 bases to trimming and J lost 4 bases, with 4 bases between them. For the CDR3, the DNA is TGTGCCAGCAGCCAAGAGCGGAATCAGCCCCAGCATTTT. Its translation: CASSQERNQPQHF.

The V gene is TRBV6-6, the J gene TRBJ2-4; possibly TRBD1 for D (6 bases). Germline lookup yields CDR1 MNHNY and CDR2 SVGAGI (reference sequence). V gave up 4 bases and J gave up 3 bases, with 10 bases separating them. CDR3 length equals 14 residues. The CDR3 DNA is TGTGCCAGCAGTTTAGGGGGAAGCAAAAACATTCAGTACTTC. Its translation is CASSLGGSKNIQYF.

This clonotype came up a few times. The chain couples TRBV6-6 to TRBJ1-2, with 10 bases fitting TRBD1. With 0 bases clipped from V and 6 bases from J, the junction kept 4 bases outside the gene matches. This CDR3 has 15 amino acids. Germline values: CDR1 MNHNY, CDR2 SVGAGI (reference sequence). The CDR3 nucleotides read TGTGCCAGCAGTTACTCCGGGACAGGGGACGATGGCTACACCTTC. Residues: CASSYSGTGDDGYTF.

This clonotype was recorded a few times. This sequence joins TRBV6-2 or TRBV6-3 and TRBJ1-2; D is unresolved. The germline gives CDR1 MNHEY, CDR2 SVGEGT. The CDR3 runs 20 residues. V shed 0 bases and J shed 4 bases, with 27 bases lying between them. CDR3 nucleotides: TGTGCCAGCAGTTACTCGACCCGTTTGAAGGGTTGGAGCCTCAGCTATGGCTACACCTTC. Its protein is CASSYSTRLKGWSLSYGYTF.

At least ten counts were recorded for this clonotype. CDR3 in amino acids: CAISARESGLAQETQYF. CDR3 nucleotides: TGTGCCATCAGTGCCCGGGAGAGCGGACTAGCACAAGAGACCCAGTACTTC. V is TRBV10-3 and J is TRBJ2-5; 8 bases match TRBD2. The CDR3 totals 17 residues. Germline-derived CDR1 and CDR2 are ENHRY and SYGVKD. V gave up 4 bases and J gave up 2 bases; unmatched junction bases: 12.

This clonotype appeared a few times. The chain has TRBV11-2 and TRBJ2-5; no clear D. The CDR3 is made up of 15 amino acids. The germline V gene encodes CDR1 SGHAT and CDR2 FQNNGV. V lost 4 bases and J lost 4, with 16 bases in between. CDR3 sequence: CASSSRGLRRETQYF. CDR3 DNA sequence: TGTGCCAGCAGCTCCAGAGGATTGCGGAGAGAGACCCAGTACTTC. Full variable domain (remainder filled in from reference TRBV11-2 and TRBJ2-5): EAGVAQSPRYKIIEKRQSVAFWCNPISGHATLYWYQQILGQGPKLLIQFQNNGVVDDSQLPKDRFSAERLKGVDSTLKIQPAKLEDSAVYLCASSSRGLRRETQYFGPGTRLLVL.

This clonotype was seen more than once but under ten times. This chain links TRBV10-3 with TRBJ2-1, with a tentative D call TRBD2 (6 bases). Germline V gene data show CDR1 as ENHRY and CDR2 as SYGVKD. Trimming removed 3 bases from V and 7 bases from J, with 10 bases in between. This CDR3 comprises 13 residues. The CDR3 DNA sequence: TGTGCCATCAGTGAATGGAGGGCTAATGAGCAGTTCTTC. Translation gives CAISEWRANEQFF.

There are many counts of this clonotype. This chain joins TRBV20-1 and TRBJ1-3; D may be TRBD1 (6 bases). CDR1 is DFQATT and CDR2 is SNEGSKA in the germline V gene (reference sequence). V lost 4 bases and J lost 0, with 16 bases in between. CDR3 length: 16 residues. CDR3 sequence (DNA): TGCAGTGCTACTTCCCAGGGGTTAAGCTCTGGAAACACCATATATTTT. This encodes CSATSQGLSSGNTIYF.